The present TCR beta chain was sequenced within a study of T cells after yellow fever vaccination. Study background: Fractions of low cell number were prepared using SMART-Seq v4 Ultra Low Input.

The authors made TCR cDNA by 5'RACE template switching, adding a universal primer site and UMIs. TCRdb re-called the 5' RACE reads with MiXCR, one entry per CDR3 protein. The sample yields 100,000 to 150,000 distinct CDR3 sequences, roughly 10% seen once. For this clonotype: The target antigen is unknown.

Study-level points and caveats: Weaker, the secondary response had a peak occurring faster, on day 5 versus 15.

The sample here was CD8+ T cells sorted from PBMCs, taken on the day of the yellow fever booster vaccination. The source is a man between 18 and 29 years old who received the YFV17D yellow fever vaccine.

The CDR3, as DNA: TGTGCCAGCAGCACCGGGACAGGGGACAATGAGCAGTTCTTC. It translates to CASSTGTGDNEQFF. V usage is TRBV3-1 and J usage is TRBJ2-1; 10 bases line up with TRBD1. This CDR3 comprises 14 residues. V dropped 5 bases and J dropped 5; count of bases not matched to a gene: 3. Germline assignment: CDR1 LGHDT and CDR2 YNNKEL (reference sequence).